This TCR beta chain stems from a study of blood T cells in healthy people across ages. V lost 1 base and J 5 bases, leaving 9 bases between the germline ends. The CDR3 is made up of 14 amino acids. Germline loops: CDR1 SGHTA, CDR2 FQGTGA. PCR was performed a second time for about 7 to 11 cycles using a sample-barcoded 5' primer and a J-beta primer mix. TCRdb analysed the 5' RACE reads with MiXCR anew, one entry per CDR3 protein. The sample includes roughly 800,000 distinct CDR3 sequences, roughly 64% seen only once; the top ten take approximately 20%. What was sequenced was blood. This chain joins TRBV7-3 and TRBJ2-1; no firm D call. This sequence originates from a man aged 25-45 years in good health. The CDR3 DNA follows: TGTGCCAGCAGCTTAAATGTAGGGAACAATGAGCAGTTCTTC. The encoded protein is CASSLNVGNNEQFF.